This T cell receptor (beta chain) was recovered during a study of spatial heterogeneity in lung cancer. Overall study context: Detected sequences consistently included more beta-chain ones than alpha-chain ones. Broader study findings: Ubiquitous expanded tumor TCRs surfaced in blood more at resection than they did at follow-up.

This clonotype was detected ten times or more. Its target is not known. The V and J ends lost 2 bases and 4 bases, in that order; junction bases with no gene match: 4. The germline CDR1 and CDR2 sequences are SGHRS and YFSETQ. The CDR3 runs to 14 residues. TCR cDNA molecules each had a unique molecular identifier. MiXCR was run by TCRdb on the 5' RACE reads, yielding one entry per CDR3 protein. The data show tens of thousands of distinct CDR3 sequences, about 4.5% seen once. Time point defined: sample taken at primary tumor resection. Whole RNA was taken from tumor, nontumor lung or frozen PBMC; it was then sequenced unsorted. Donation came from around 77 patients with untreated early-stage non-small cell lung cancer.

The gene calls are TRBV5-1 and TRBJ2-3; 7 nucleotides align to TRBD1. Sample: PBMCs, taken at surgery. This TCR derives from a male donor with early-stage non-small cell lung cancer. CDR3 coding DNA: TGCGCCAGCAGCTTCGCCGACAGGGCAGATACGCAGTATTTT. It encodes CASSFADRADTQYF.